The 19 T cell receptor beta chains given below trace back to one sample, sequenced in a study of blood T cell repertoires in COVID-19. Method: immunoSEQ multiplex PCR; TCRdb's copy keeps in-frame clones and lacks some. The table includes about 83,000 clones, about 86% detected once. Sequences were obtained from peripheral blood. The receptors here all came from a woman of 80 years or more in a cohort sampled during active or convalescent COVID-19.

The chain recombines TRBV5-5 with TRBJ1-6; no definite D call. Trimming cost V 0 bases and J 13 bases, with 14 bases left between them. This CDR3 has 14 residues. The V gene's germline CDR1 is SGHKS and CDR2 YYEKEE (reference sequence). The CDR3 spells CASSLDGLIRPLHF. Written as DNA, the CDR3 is TGTGCCAGCAGCTTGGACGGTCTAATTCGGCCCCTCCACTTT.

The gene calls are TRBV18 and TRBJ1-6; no definite D call. The V end lost 4 bases, the J end lost 10 bases, and 8 bases lay between the germline ends. CDR1 and CDR2 from the germline V gene are KGHSH and LQKENI. This CDR3 has 12 residues. The CDR3 spells CASSQPGSPLHF. The CDR3 DNA follows: TGTGCCAGCTCACAGCCGGGATCACCCCTCCACTTT. Variable domain in full (rest from reference TRBV18 and TRBJ1-6): NAGVMQNPRHLVRRRGQEARLRCSPMKGHSHVYWYRQLPEEGLKFMVYLQKENIIDESGMPKERFSAEFPKEGPSILRIQQVVRGDSAAYFCASSQPGSPLHFGNGTRLTVT.

This clone was seen more than once but under ten times. This chain uses TRBV3-1 (or the pseudogene TRBV3-2) with TRBJ2-7, with D tentatively TRBD2 (6 bases). This CDR3 is built from 14 residues. The V gene's germline CDR1 is LGHDT and CDR2 YNNKEL (reference sequence). V lost 4 bases and J 2 bases, leaving 12 bases between the germline ends. The CDR3 DNA reads TGTGCCAGCAGCCCGAAGGACTATCCCTACGAGCAGTACTTC. Its protein is CASSPKDYPYEQYF.

This chain connects TRBV19 to TRBJ2-5; no reliable D call. This CDR3 is 11 amino acids long. In germline, CDR1 is LNHDA, CDR2 SQIVND (reference sequence). V was cut by 4 bases and J by 7 bases, with 7 bases left in between. The CDR3 DNA sequence: TGTGCCAGTAGTAGCTCAGTGACCCAGTACTTC. Translating gives CASSSSVTQYF.

This clone was picked up one time. The chain recombines TRBV5-4 with TRBJ2-2; 15 nucleotides match TRBD2. Per germline, CDR1 SGHNT and CDR2 YYREEE (reference sequence). Unmatched junction bases numbered 8, after V lost 3 bases and J lost 5 bases. This CDR3 contains 18 residues. The CDR3 nucleotides are TGTGCCAGCAGCTCGGGACTAGCGGGAGGCCTAGGGACCGGGGAGCTGTTTTTT. It specifies CASSSGLAGGLGTGELFF.

The rearrangement joins TRBV12-5 to TRBJ2-3, with 13 bases fitting TRBD2. With V trimmed by 0 bases and J by 4 bases, 13 bases remained unmatched. The CDR3 covers 20 residues. Germline CDR1 is LGHNT and CDR2 is FRNRAP. CDR3 DNA: TGTGCTAGTGGTTTGGTAAGCCTCAGACTAGCGGGAGGTTTTTCAGATACGCAGTATTTT. This sequence encodes CASGLVSLRLAGGFSDTQYF. Using reference TRBV12-5 and TRBJ2-3 for the parts outside the CDR3, the full variable domain is DARVTQTPRHKVTEMGQEVTMRCQPILGHNTVFWYRQTMMQGLELLAYFRNRAPLDDSGMPKDRFSAEMPDATLATLKIQPSEPRDSAVYFCASGLVSLRLAGGFSDTQYFGPGTRLTVL.

V usage is TRBV11-2 and J usage is TRBJ1-1; TRBD1 agrees at 9 bases. V was clipped by 4 bases and J by 5 bases; unmatched bases: 5. This CDR3 spans 14 amino acids. Germline V gives CDR1 SGHAT, CDR2 FQNNGV. CDR3 nucleotides: TGTGCCAGCAGCTCGGGACAGGGAACAACTGAAGCTTTCTTT. This translates into CASSSGQGTTEAFF. The entire variable domain, with the rest obtained from reference TRBV11-2 and TRBJ1-1, is as follows: EAGVAQSPRYKIIEKRQSVAFWCNPISGHATLYWYQQILGQGPKLLIQFQNNGVVDDSQLPKDRFSAERLKGVDSTLKIQPAKLEDSAVYLCASSSGQGTTEAFFGQGTRLTVV.

The V call is TRBV28, the J call TRBJ1-1; TRBD1 matches at 8 bases. Unmatched junction bases numbered 10, after V lost 5 bases and J lost 11 bases. CDR1 MDHEN and CDR2 SYDVKM come from the germline V gene. The CDR3 contains 13 residues. DNA of the CDR3: TGTGCCAGCAGTGACAGGACAGGGTTTGGGGCTTTCTTT. Translating gives CASSDRTGFGAFF.

The chain combines TRBV3-1 (or the pseudogene TRBV3-2) with TRBJ1-2; D is perhaps TRBD1 (6 bases). CDR1 and CDR2 (germline): LGHDT, YNNKEL (reference sequence). V lost 4 bases, J lost 5 bases, and 14 bases lay in between. The CDR3 is 14 residues long. Here the CDR3 DNA reads TGTGCCAGCAGCCGGGGGGGGCAGGATTATGGCTACACCTTC. Amino acids: CASSRGGQDYGYTF.

This clone was seen a handful of times. V gene TRBV11-3 combines with J gene TRBJ1-6; no clear D. Germline CDR1 is SGHNT and CDR2 is YENEEA. V was clipped by 2 bases and J by 6 bases, with 8 bases between them. The CDR3 spans 14 residues. The CDR3 is CASSLTVGNSPLHF. CDR3 DNA sequence: TGTGCCAGCAGCTTAACGGTCGGTAATTCACCCCTCCACTTT.

The rearrangement links TRBV20-1 to TRBJ2-1, with 11 bases identical to TRBD2. The germline gives CDR1 DFQATT, CDR2 SNEGSKA (reference sequence). The CDR3 sequence is 22 residues long. Trimming at V came to 3 bases and at J to 0 bases, leaving 22 bases not matched to a gene. The CDR3 DNA reads TGCAGTGCTAGTTCCCCGGGTTTAGGACTAGCGGGCCTACAGAGCTCCTACAATGAGCAGTTCTTC. Encoded protein: CSASSPGLGLAGLQSSYNEQFF.

V and J are TRBV3-1 (or the pseudogene TRBV3-2) and TRBJ1-1; maybe TRBD1 (6 bases). V was pared by 0 bases and J by 7 bases, with 9 bases between. Per germline, CDR1 LGHDT and CDR2 YNNKEL (reference sequence). This CDR3 has 13 residues. CDR3 in amino acids: CASSQDKGHEAFF. The CDR3, as DNA: TGTGCCAGCAGCCAAGATAAGGGACATGAAGCTTTCTTT.

The gene calls are TRBV6-1 and TRBJ2-3; 9 nucleotides line up with TRBD2. Per the germline V gene, CDR1 is MNHNS and CDR2 is SASEGT. The CDR3 extends over 16 amino acids. The V gene end was trimmed by 2 bases and the J gene end by 3 bases; junction bases not matched to a gene: 6. The CDR3 loop reads CASSETAGGTTDTQYF. The CDR3, as DNA: TGTGCCAGCAGTGAAACAGCGGGAGGCACGACAGATACGCAGTATTTT.

The genes are TRBV14 and TRBJ1-2, with D possibly being TRBD1 (6 bases). The ends were cut back, 4 bases at V and 4 bases at J, with 10 bases in the middle. Germline V gene lookup returns CDR1 SGHDN and CDR2 FVKESK. The CDR3 runs to 13 residues. Written as DNA, the CDR3 is TGTGCCAGCAGCCGGGACATTAGCTATGGCTACACCTTC. Translation: CASSRDISYGYTF. Full variable domain (outside the CDR3, taken from reference TRBV14 and TRBJ1-2): EAGVTQFPSHSVIEKGQTVTLRCDPISGHDNLYWYRRVMGKEIKFLLHFVKESKQDESGMPNNRFLAERTGGTYSTLKVQPAELEDSGVYFCASSRDISYGYTFGSGTRLTVV.

The J gene is TRBJ2-1, the V gene TRBV2; 9 nucleotides match TRBD1. The CDR3 runs 14 residues. Trimming removed 6 bases from V and 3 bases from J; junction bases left unmatched: 3. Germline lookup yields CDR1 SNHLY and CDR2 FYNNEI. CDR3 coding DNA: TGTGCCAGCAGACCGGGACAGGGCTACAATGAGCAGTTCTTC. It encodes CASRPGQGYNEQFF. The variable domain in full, completed from reference TRBV2 and TRBJ2-1, reads EPEVTQTPSHQVTQMGQEVILRCVPISNHLYFYWYRQILGQKVEFLVSFYNNEISEKSEIFDDQFSVERPDGSNFTLKIRSTKLEDSAMYFCASRPGQGYNEQFFGPGTRLTVL.

The sample holds one count of this clone. The chain recombines TRBV6-5 with TRBJ1-2, with TRBD1 matching 10 bases. The CDR3 runs to 14 residues. With 4 bases clipped from V and 3 bases from J, the junction kept 2 bases outside the gene matches. Germline V gene lookup returns CDR1 MNHEY and CDR2 SVGAGI. The CDR3 reads CASSLGTGDYGYTF. CDR3 bases: TGTGCCAGCAGTTTGGGGACAGGGGACTATGGCTACACCTTC.

The genes are TRBV10-1 and TRBJ2-1; maybe TRBD2 (5 bases). The V gene's germline CDR1 is WNHNN and CDR2 SYGVQD (reference sequence). Trimming removed 4 bases at V and 0 bases at J, with 10 bases between. The length of the CDR3 is 15 residues. This chain's CDR3 is CASSAGSVSYNEQFF. DNA of the CDR3: TGCGCCAGCAGTGCTGGTAGCGTCTCCTACAATGAGCAGTTCTTC.

This sequence joins TRBV6-1 and TRBJ1-1; D call uncertain. CDR1 and CDR2 (germline): MNHNS, SASEGT. The CDR3 has 14 residues. Between the trimmed V and J ends, which lost 0 bases and 2 bases, there was a span of 7 bases. The CDR3 DNA reads TGTGCCAGCAGTGAAGCCCCCGTCAACACTGAAGCTTTCTTT. Translation gives CASSEAPVNTEAFF.

The genes are TRBV5-4 and TRBJ1-2; 9 nucleotides line up with TRBD1. The CDR3 loop spans 13 amino acids. V lost 3 bases and J lost 8; bases outside the gene matches: 5. Germline V CDR1 and CDR2: SGHNT, YYREEE (reference sequence). CDR3 amino acids: CASSSQGANGYTF. The DNA of the CDR3 is TGTGCCAGCAGCTCACAGGGGGCGAACGGCTACACCTTC. The entire variable domain, with the rest obtained from reference TRBV5-4 and TRBJ1-2, is as follows: ETGVTQSPTHLIKTRGQQVTLRCSSQSGHNTVSWYQQALGQGPQFIFQYYREEENGRGNFPPRFSGLQFPNYSSELNVNALELDDSALYLCASSSQGANGYTFGSGTRLTVV.